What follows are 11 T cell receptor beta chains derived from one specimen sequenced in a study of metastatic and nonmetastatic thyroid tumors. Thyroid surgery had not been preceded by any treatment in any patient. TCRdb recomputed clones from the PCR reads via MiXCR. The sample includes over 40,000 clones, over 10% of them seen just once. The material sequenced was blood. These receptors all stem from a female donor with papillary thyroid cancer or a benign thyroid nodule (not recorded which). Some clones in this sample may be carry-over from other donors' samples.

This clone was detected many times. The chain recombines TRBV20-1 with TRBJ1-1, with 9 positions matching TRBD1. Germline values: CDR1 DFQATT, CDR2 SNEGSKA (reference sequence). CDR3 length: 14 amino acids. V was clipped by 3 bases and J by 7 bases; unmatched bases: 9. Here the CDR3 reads CSARDHRGLNEAFF. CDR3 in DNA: TGCAGTGCTAGGGACCACAGGGGGCTGAATGAAGCTTTCTTT.

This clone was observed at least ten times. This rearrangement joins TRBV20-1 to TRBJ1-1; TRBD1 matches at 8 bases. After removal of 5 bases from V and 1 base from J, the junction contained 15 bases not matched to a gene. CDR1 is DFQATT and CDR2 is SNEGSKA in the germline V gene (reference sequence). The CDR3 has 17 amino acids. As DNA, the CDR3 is TGCAGTGCTTACGACGCGAGGGAGGGGACAGGGAACACTGAAGCTTTCTTT. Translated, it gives CSAYDAREGTGNTEAFF.

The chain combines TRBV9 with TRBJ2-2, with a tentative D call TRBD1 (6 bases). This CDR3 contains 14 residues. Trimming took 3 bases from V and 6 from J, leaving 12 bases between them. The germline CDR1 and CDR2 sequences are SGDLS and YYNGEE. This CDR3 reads CASSGGGSAGELFF. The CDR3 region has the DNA TGTGCCAGCAGCGGAGGGGGTAGCGCCGGGGAGCTGTTTTTT.

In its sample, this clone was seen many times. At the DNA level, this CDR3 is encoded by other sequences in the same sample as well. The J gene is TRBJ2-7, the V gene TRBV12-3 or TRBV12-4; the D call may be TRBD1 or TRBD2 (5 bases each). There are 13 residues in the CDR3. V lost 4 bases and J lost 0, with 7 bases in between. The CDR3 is CASSSGASYEQYF. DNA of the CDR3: TGTGCCAGCAGTTCCGGGGCCTCCTACGAGCAGTACTTC.

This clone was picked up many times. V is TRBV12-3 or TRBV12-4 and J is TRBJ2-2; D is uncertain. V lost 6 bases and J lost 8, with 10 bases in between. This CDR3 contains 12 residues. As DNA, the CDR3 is TGTGCCAGCAGACCACCACTAGGGGAGCTGTTTTTT. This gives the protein CASRPPLGELFF.

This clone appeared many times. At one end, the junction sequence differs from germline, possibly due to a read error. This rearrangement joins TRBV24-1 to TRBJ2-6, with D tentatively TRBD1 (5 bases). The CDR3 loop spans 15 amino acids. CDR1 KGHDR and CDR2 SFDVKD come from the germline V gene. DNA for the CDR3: TGTGCCACCAGTGATTCGCGCTCTGGGGCCAACGTCCCGACTTTC. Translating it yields CATSDSRSGANVPTF.

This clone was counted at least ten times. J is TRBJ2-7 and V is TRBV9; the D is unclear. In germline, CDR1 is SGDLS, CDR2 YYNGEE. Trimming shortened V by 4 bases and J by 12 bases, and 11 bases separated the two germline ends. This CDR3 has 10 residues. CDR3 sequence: CASSPRLAYF. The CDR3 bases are TGTGCCAGCAGCCCACGCCTGGCGTACTTC.

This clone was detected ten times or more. The CDR3 nucleotides read TGTGCCAGTAGTTGGCCAGGGCAGGGGAACACTGAAGCTTTCTTT. Its protein product is CASSWPGQGNTEAFF. The rearrangement joins TRBV19 to TRBJ1-1; D possibly corresponds to TRBD1 (5 bases). The CDR3 extends over 15 amino acids. CDR1 and CDR2 from the germline V gene are LNHDA and SQIVND (reference sequence). Trimming removed 5 bases from V and 1 base from J, with 14 bases in between.

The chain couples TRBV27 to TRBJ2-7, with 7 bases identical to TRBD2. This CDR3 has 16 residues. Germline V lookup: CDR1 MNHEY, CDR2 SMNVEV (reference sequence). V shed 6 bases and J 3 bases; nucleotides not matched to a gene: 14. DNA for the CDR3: TGTGCCAGCAGCCGTACTAGCGTGAACGACCACTACGAGCAGTACTTC. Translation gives CASSRTSVNDHYEQYF.

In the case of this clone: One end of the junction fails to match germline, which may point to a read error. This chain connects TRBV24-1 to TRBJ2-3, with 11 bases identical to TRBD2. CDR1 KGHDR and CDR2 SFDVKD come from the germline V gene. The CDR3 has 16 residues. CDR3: CATSALAGASTDTQYF. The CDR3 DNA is TGTGCAACCAGTGCACTAGCGGGGGCTAGCACAGATACGCAGTATTTT.

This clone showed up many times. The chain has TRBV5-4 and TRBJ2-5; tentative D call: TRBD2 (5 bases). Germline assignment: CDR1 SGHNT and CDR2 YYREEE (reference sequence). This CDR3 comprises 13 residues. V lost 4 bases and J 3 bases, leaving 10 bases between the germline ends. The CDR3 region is CASSPRVEETQYF. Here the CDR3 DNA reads TGTGCCAGCAGCCCGAGGGTTGAAGAGACCCAGTACTTC.